This T cell receptor beta chain was documented in a study of molecular identifiers for immune sequencing clone quantification. Study-wide results and limits: More than 97% of effector molecules, versus under 1% of naive-cell molecules, belonged to clones above 20 RNA copies.

In its sample, this clonotype was seen once. Its antigen is currently unknown. This clone may be a read error of a much larger clone one base away. Trimming shortened V by 2 bases and J by 11 bases, and 12 bases separated the two germline ends. Germline loops: CDR1 LGHDT, CDR2 YNNKEL (reference sequence). The CDR3 totals 12 residues. Listed TCR primers and previously described methods were used for bulk TCR libraries. Via MiXCR, TCRdb re-called the PCR reads, giving one row per CDR3 protein. Of over 600,000 distinct CDR3 sequences listed, just under 20% are singletons. The chain carries TRBV3-1 and TRBJ2-5; D gene ambiguous. This sequence was found in a human donor in good health. Some libraries in this study had Jurkat cell RNA spiked in. The sequenced sample was naive CD8+ T cells from blood, with Jurkat cell RNA spiked in. Subset noted: FACS-sorted CD8+CD4-CCR7+CD45RA+ naive T cells. CDR3 bases: TGTGCCAGCAGCCAATGGCCCCCACCTCAGTACTTC. It encodes CASSQWPPPQYF.